This T cell receptor beta chain was sequenced in a study of CD8+CD57+ T cells in acquired aplastic anemia. Study-wide results and limits: Patients and controls shared twenty-nine CD8+ CDR3 sequences.

Notes on this clonotype: Its antigen is still unknown.

Flow cytometry had shown expanded CD8+CD57+ cells in the patients chosen for sequencing. The enrolled patients all had severe acquired aplastic anemia. Investigators profiled TCR beta VDJ and CDR3 from genomic DNA template. TCRdb redid the calling of the reads with MiXCR, one entry per CDR3 protein. The sample shows hundreds of thousands of distinct CDR3 sequences, around 30% of them seen only once. The receptor comes from a human donor with aplastic anemia. The source material was sorted CD4+, CD8+, or CD8+CD57+ T cells (not recorded which) from PBMCs.

CDR3 nucleotides: TGTGCCAGCAGCAAGGGCCCCCAAGAGACCCAGTACTTC. Translated: CASSKGPQETQYF. The chain links TRBV9 to TRBJ2-5; D is unresolved. V lost 4 bases and J lost 1, with 8 bases in between. The CDR3 extends over 13 amino acids. The germline gives CDR1 SGDLS, CDR2 YYNGEE.